This is a list of T cell receptor beta chains from one sample in a study of blood T cells in healthy people across ages. TCRdb used MiXCR to reprocess the 5' RACE reads, holding one entry per CDR3 protein. The sample lists approximately 960,000 distinct CDR3 sequences, around 29% seen once, with 9.5% to 13% in the top ten. The data were also submitted as part of a second study, on T cells of mothers and their children.

The sequencing sample was made of blood. The receptor source for this set is a woman aged 40 to 55 in good health. Both conserved end residues are part of each CDR3. D genes are given only for firm matches. Not every row has a clone size; where given, it reads once, few, many or a size class.

>few|TRBJ1-1|14|NA|TRBV29-1
TGCAGCGTTGGGCACGCTGGTTTGAACACTGAAGCTTTCTTT
CSVGHAGLNTEAFF
>few|TRBJ1-2|14|NA|TRBV3-1
TGTGCCAGCAGCCTTCATGGACAGAGAGAAGGCTACACCTTC
CASSLHGQREGYTF
>few|TRBJ1-1|13|NA|TRBV29-1
TGCGGCGTTGTGTGGTCCATGAACACTGAAGCTTTCTTT
CGVVWSMNTEAFF
>few|TRBJ2-7|14|NA|TRBV5-6
TGTGCCAGCAGCTTGAGGCAGGGTTACTACGAGCAGTACTTC
CASSLRQGYYEQYF
>NA|TRBJ2-7|16|NA|TRBV4-1
TGCGCCAGCAGCCAAGATCTTACAGGGTCCCCCTACGAGCAGTACTTC
CASSQDLTGSPYEQYF
>many|TRBJ2-1|13|NA|TRBV3-1
TGTGCCAGCAGCCAAGGTAGGCTAGGCCAAGGGTTCTTC
CASSQGRLGQGFF
>few|TRBJ2-7|16|TRBD2|TRBV12-3/TRBV12-4
TGTGCCAGCAGCGATGTGCTAGCGGGGAGCTCCTACGAGCAGTACTTC
CASSDVLAGSSYEQYF
>few|TRBJ2-3|15|TRBD2|TRBV7-9
TGTGCCAGCAGCCCGCGCCTAGCGGGGGAGGATACGCAGTATTTT
CASSPRLAGEDTQYF
>many|TRBJ1-6|15|TRBD1|TRBV7-6
TGTGCCAGCAGCTTAGTTGGGGACAGGACTTCACCCCTCCACTTT
CASSLVGDRTSPLHF
>NA|TRBJ2-3|18|NA|TRBV6-1
TGTGCTAGCAGCCCAAGGGGTAGTAGTTCCTCTTTCACAGATACGCAGTATTTT
CASSPRGSSSSFTDTQYF
>few|TRBJ1-5|15|TRBD1|TRBV27
TGTGCCAGCAGTCCCTTCGGGACAGCAAATCAGCCCCAGCATTTT
CASSPFGTANQPQHF
>few|TRBJ2-1|15|TRBD2|TRBV4-1
TGCGCCAGCAGCCAAGATAGCGGGAGCTCTGGTGAGCAGTTCTTC
CASSQDSGSSGEQFF
>few|TRBJ2-1|15|TRBD2|TRBV11-2
TGTGCCAGCAGCCGATCGACTAGCGGGAGCAATGAGCAGTTCTTC
CASSRSTSGSNEQFF
>many|TRBJ2-5|13|NA|TRBV7-3
TGTGCCAGCAGCCAGGGCCCTCAAGAGACCCAGTACTTC
CASSQGPQETQYF
>few|TRBJ2-7|14|NA|TRBV28
TGTGCCAGCAGTACTCCGATCTGGGAGGAGGAGCAGTACTTC
CASSTPIWEEEQYF
>NA|TRBJ2-7|15|NA|TRBV12-3/TRBV12-4
TGTGCCAGCAGTCAAGACAACGCCTCCTACAATGAGCAGTACTTC
CASSQDNASYNEQYF
>NA|TRBJ2-1|15|TRBD1|TRBV3-1
TGTGCCAGCAGCCAAGACCCGGGACAGGGGTCAAAGCAGTTCTTC
CASSQDPGQGSKQFF
>NA|TRBJ2-3|18|TRBD2|TRBV7-9
TGTGCCAGCAGCCCAAGACTAGCGGGGGGGAGGAGCACAGATACGCAGTATTTT
CASSPRLAGGRSTDTQYF
>NA|TRBJ2-3|15|TRBD1|TRBV5-1
TGCGCCAGCAGCCCCCGGACAGGGGATGCAGATACGCAGTATTTT
CASSPRTGDADTQYF
>few|TRBJ2-5|15|NA|TRBV7-9
TGTGCCAGCACCAAGCAGGGATTTTTTATGGAGACCCAGTACTTC
CASTKQGFFMETQYF
>NA|TRBJ2-7|14|NA|TRBV27
TGTGTCAGCAGTTTGAGAACAGGACCCTACGAGCAGTACTTC
CVSSLRTGPYEQYF
>NA|TRBJ1-5|15|TRBD1|TRBV19
TGTGCCAGTAGAAGACAGGGGAGCCCTAATCAGCCCCAGCATTTT
CASRRQGSPNQPQHF
>NA|TRBJ2-7|15|TRBD1|TRBV5-1
TGCGCCAGCAGCGCGGGACAGGGGCCCTCCCACGAGCAGTACTTC
CASSAGQGPSHEQYF
>NA|TRBJ1-5|12|NA|TRBV6-6
TGTGCCGGAAGGACAGCCAATCAGCCCCAGCATTTT
CAGRTANQPQHF
>NA|TRBJ1-5|15|NA|TRBV29-1
TGCAGCGTTGTAACAGGGTGGGGGATCAGTCAGCCCCCGCATTTT
CSVVTGWGISQPPHF
>NA|TRBJ1-1|13|NA|TRBV19
TGTGCCAGTCAAGGGGTTTGGAACACTGAAGCTTTCTTT
CASQGVWNTEAFF
>NA|TRBJ1-3|11|NA|TRBV29-1
TGCAGCGTGGGGGATAGGAACACCATATATTTT
CSVGDRNTIYF
>few|TRBJ2-3|15|TRBD1|TRBV12-3/TRBV12-4
TGTGCCAGCAGTTTTGGGACAGGGTTCACAGATACGCAGTATTTT
CASSFGTGFTDTQYF
>NA|TRBJ1-5|16|TRBD1|TRBV4-1
TGCGCCAGCAGCCGCGGACAGGGGGATAGCAATCAGCCCCAGCATTTT
CASSRGQGDSNQPQHF